The clone carrying this TCR beta chain was seen only a few times. V was clipped by 1 base and J by 1 base, with 14 bases between them. This CDR3 spans 17 amino acids. The germline CDR1 and CDR2 sequences are SGHAT and FQNNGV. The sample is drawn from a study of response to subunit inactivated influenza vaccine. TCRdb used MiXCR to reprocess the RT-PCR reads, holding one entry per CDR3 protein. Of around 530,000 distinct CDR3 sequences in the sample, roughly 12% are singletons; the top ten hold around 9.6%. The TCR originated in a man in his fifties or sixties who received an inactivated influenza vaccine. The sample here was PBMCs from blood, taken on the day of vaccination. This chain uses TRBV11-2 with TRBJ1-3; D call uncertain. The CDR3 loop reads CASSLVLPRRSGNTIYF. CDR3 nucleotides: TGTGCCAGCAGCTTAGTACTCCCACGCCGTTCTGGAAACACCATATATTTT.